The 23 T cell receptor beta chains reported below all come from one sample, sequenced in a study of T cells after yellow fever vaccination (dated by TCRdb to the late 2010s). Libraries were constructed by 5' RACE. Data came from an Illumina HiSeq 2500. TCRdb cleaned the public reads at Q25 with fastp, built clones with MiXCR and kept in-frame beta chains. Rows are unified per CDR3 protein, each entry keeping the most common DNA and genes. A total of roughly 250,000 distinct CDR3 sequences appear in this sample, 10% to 15% of them only once. The ten largest clones take up 0.4% to 0.65% of the sample. In light of the paper, this sample's treatment or condition label describes: live attenuated yellow fever vaccine strain. Sequencing used CD4+ T cells sorted from PBMCs, obtained 45 days after the yellow fever booster vaccination. These receptors were collected from a man aged 30 to 45 who received the YFV17D yellow fever vaccine.

The chain couples TRBV11-2 to TRBJ2-6, with 7 bases lining up with TRBD2. Trimming at V came to 5 bases and at J to 0 bases, leaving 13 bases not matched to a gene. The CDR3 loop spans 19 amino acids. The germline V gene has CDR1 SGHAT and CDR2 FQNNGV. CDR3 in amino acids: CASSGRGAGKGSGANVLTF. CDR3 DNA: TGTGCCAGCAGCGGGAGGGGAGCGGGGAAGGGCTCTGGGGCCAACGTCCTGACTTTC.

This clonotype has only a few counts. The rearrangement uses TRBV6-2 or TRBV6-3 and TRBJ2-3; 10 bases agree with TRBD1. With 5 bases clipped from V and 5 bases from J, the junction kept 4 bases outside the gene matches. Per the germline V gene, CDR1 is MNHEY and CDR2 is SVGEGT. The CDR3 has 14 residues. CDR3 residues: CASSPGQGRDTQYF. The CDR3 region has the DNA TGTGCCAGCAGTCCGGGACAGGGGAGAGATACGCAGTATTTT.

There are many counts of this clonotype. V and J are TRBV20-1 and TRBJ2-7, with TRBD1 matching 7 bases. This CDR3 is built from 13 residues. With 4 bases clipped from V and 1 base from J, the junction kept 4 bases outside the gene matches. Per the germline V gene, CDR1 is DFQATT and CDR2 is SNEGSKA (reference sequence). CDR3 DNA sequence: TGCAGTGCTAAGGGACAGAGTTCCTACGAGCAGTACTTC. This translates into CSAKGQSSYEQYF.

The chain has TRBV18 and TRBJ2-1; 7 nucleotides match TRBD2. Germline V gene sequence: CDR1 KGHSH, CDR2 LQKENI. Trimming cost V 5 bases and J 5 bases; bases outside gene matches: 18. This CDR3 spans 18 amino acids. For the CDR3, the DNA is TGTGCCAGCTCATCACGAATATCTTTTTTGCGGGGGAACAATGAGCAGTTCTTC. It encodes CASSSRISFLRGNNEQFF.

The sample holds a few counts of this clonotype. The V gene is TRBV6-5, the J gene TRBJ2-1; TRBD2 aligns across 8 bases. The CDR3 has 18 amino acids. V lost 2 bases and J lost 5; bases outside the gene matches: 14. From germline, CDR1 is MNHEY and CDR2 SVGAGI. CDR3 coding DNA: TGTGCCAGCAGTTACGCTCACCCAGGGACTAGTGGCGACAATGAGCAGTTCTTC. Its protein product is CASSYAHPGTSGDNEQFF.

This clonotype appeared a few times. This chain links TRBV20-1 with TRBJ1-5; 8 bases agree with TRBD1. This CDR3 is 16 amino acids long. V shed 2 bases and J 0 bases; nucleotides not matched to a gene: 6. Germline CDR1 is DFQATT and CDR2 is SNEGSKA (reference sequence). CDR3 nucleotide sequence: TGCAGTGCTAGAAAGACAGGGGCTGATAGCAATCAGCCCCAGCATTTT. Protein product: CSARKTGADSNQPQHF.

V gene TRBV20-1 combines with J gene TRBJ2-7, with 11 bases identical to TRBD1. V was clipped by 3 bases and J by 3 bases; unmatched bases: 4. The CDR3 contains 14 residues. Germline CDR1 and CDR2: DFQATT and SNEGSKA (reference sequence). CDR3 nucleotides: TGCAGTGCTAGCCCTGGGACAGGGGGCTACGAGCAGTACTTC. It is translated as CSASPGTGGYEQYF.

This chain uses TRBV12-3 or TRBV12-4 with TRBJ2-1; D remains ambiguous. The CDR3 is 14 amino acids. Trimming shortened V by 7 bases and J by 5 bases, and 15 bases separated the two germline ends. CDR3 coding DNA: TGTGCCAGCATCTCGGGCAGGCCAAACAATGAGCAGTTCTTC. It specifies CASISGRPNNEQFF.

This clonotype turned up a few times. The chain uses TRBV20-1 and TRBJ2-1; no reliable D call. Trimming cost V 3 bases and J 7 bases, with 7 bases left between them. Per the germline V gene, CDR1 is DFQATT and CDR2 is SNEGSKA (reference sequence). This CDR3 has 11 amino acids. The CDR3 region is CSASAGNEQFF. In nucleotides, the CDR3 is TGCAGTGCTAGCGCAGGAAATGAGCAGTTCTTC.

The V and J genes are TRBV5-1 and TRBJ2-5; 7 positions agree with TRBD1. V trimming: 7 bases; J trimming: 4 bases; junction bases outside the gene matches: 7. The CDR3 runs 13 residues. Germline CDR1 and CDR2: SGHRS and YFSETQ. CDR3 loop: CASREPGGETQYF. The CDR3 DNA reads TGCGCCAGCCGAGAGCCAGGGGGAGAGACCCAGTACTTC.

This clonotype was seen a handful of times. J is TRBJ2-5 and V is TRBV7-2; TRBD2 matches at 10 bases. Germline-derived CDR1 and CDR2 are SGHTA and FQGNSA. The CDR3 runs 16 residues. V shed 7 bases, J shed 2 bases, and the junction held 10 bases outside the gene matches. In DNA form, the CDR3 reads TGTGCCAGCACTTCCTCGAGAGCGGGAGGGCAAGAGACCCAGTACTTC. It yields the protein CASTSSRAGGQETQYF.

V usage is TRBV20-1 and J usage is TRBJ1-3; perhaps TRBD1 as D (6 bases). The CDR3 loop spans 15 amino acids. Between the trimmed V and J ends, which lost 0 bases and 9 bases, there was a span of 18 bases. In germline, CDR1 is DFQATT, CDR2 SNEGSKA (reference sequence). The CDR3 region has the DNA TGCAGTGCTAGAGATCAGGGGACATCTCTCCGCACCATATATTTT. It codes for CSARDQGTSLRTIYF.

V is TRBV6-2 or TRBV6-3 and J is TRBJ2-2, with D possibly being TRBD2 (7 bases). The CDR3 runs 15 residues. Trimming took 7 bases from V and 4 from J, leaving 16 bases between them. The germline gives CDR1 MNHEY, CDR2 SVGEGT. The CDR3 coding sequence is TGTGCCAGCAACACCCCGAGGGGGGGCACCGGGGAGCTGTTTTTT. Translated: CASNTPRGGTGELFF.

The rearrangement uses TRBV5-1 and TRBJ2-1; TRBD2 aligns across 9 bases. The CDR3 consists of 15 residues. J gave up 7 bases and V 2 bases, and 7 bases lay outside the gene matches. Germline V CDR1 and CDR2: SGHRS, YFSETQ. The CDR3 DNA sequence: TGCGCCAGCAGCTTTATAGCGGGGGAACTGAATGAGCAGTTCTTC. Protein product: CASSFIAGELNEQFF. The full variable domain, completed using reference TRBV5-1 and TRBJ2-1, is KAGVTQTPRYLIKTRGQQVTLSCSPISGHRSVSWYQQTPGQGLQFLFEYFSETQRNKGNFPGRFSGRQFSNSRSEMNVSTLELGDSALYLCASSFIAGELNEQFFGPGTRLTVL.

This chain connects TRBV7-8 to TRBJ2-3, with D uncertain. The CDR3 has 15 residues. Looked up from germline, CDR1 is SGHVS and CDR2 is FQNEAQ. Trimming shortened V by 5 bases and J by 0 bases, and 12 bases separated the two germline ends. CDR3 in DNA: TGTGCCAGCAGCGTCAGACAATCTAGCACAGATACGCAGTATTTT. Its protein is CASSVRQSSTDTQYF.

V is TRBV5-1 and J is TRBJ2-1; 13 nucleotides agree with TRBD2. CDR3 length: 20 residues. The ends lost 0 bases at V and 0 bases at J; junction bases unmatched: 9. Looked up from germline, CDR1 is SGHRS and CDR2 is YFSETQ. The CDR3 nucleotides read TGCGCCAGCAGCTTGGTTCTTGCTGGGACTAGCGGGGTCTCCTACAATGAGCAGTTCTTC. This gives the protein CASSLVLAGTSGVSYNEQFF.

This clonotype has at least ten counts. V gene TRBV6-2 or TRBV6-3 combines with J gene TRBJ1-2; no clear D gene. Trimming stripped 8 bases from V and 6 bases from J, with 16 bases between. The CDR3 contains 13 residues. Germline-derived CDR1 and CDR2 are MNHEY and SVGEGT. The CDR3 nucleotides are TGTGCCAGCGGGCCTCGGGGAGGCGATGGCTACACCTTC. It codes for CASGPRGGDGYTF.

The sample holds a few counts of this clonotype. The chain links TRBV12-3 or TRBV12-4 to TRBJ1-4, with unresolved D. The V and J ends lost 6 bases and 8 bases respectively, with 13 bases between them. CDR3 length: 13 residues. DNA of the CDR3: TGTGCCAGCAGCCTAGGTCTCAAAGAAAAACTGTTTTTT. It translates to CASSLGLKEKLFF.

The rearrangement links TRBV6-1 to TRBJ2-1; no reliable D call. The germline V gene encodes CDR1 MNHNS and CDR2 SASEGT. CDR3 size: 17 residues. Between the trimmed V and J ends, which lost 6 bases and 4 bases, there was a span of 22 bases. The CDR3 sequence is CASSRNARVEAYNEQFF. CDR3 sequence (DNA): TGTGCCAGCAGCAGGAACGCACGTGTGGAAGCGTACAATGAGCAGTTCTTC.

This clonotype showed up many times. The chain combines TRBV12-3 or TRBV12-4 with TRBJ2-1; 10 positions match TRBD2. This CDR3 comprises 15 residues. Unmatched junction bases numbered 8, after V lost 6 bases and J lost 6 bases. The DNA of the CDR3 is TGTGCCAGCAGCAGTCTAGCGGGAGCCCCCAATGAGCAGTTCTTC. Encoded protein: CASSSLAGAPNEQFF.

This clonotype was counted a few times. The V gene is TRBV20-1, the J gene TRBJ2-7; D is undetermined. The CDR3 sequence is 13 residues long. Trimming removed 6 bases at V and 2 bases at J, with 14 bases between. The germline gives CDR1 DFQATT, CDR2 SNEGSKA (reference sequence). In DNA form, the CDR3 reads TGCAGTGCCCCGGGTCTTGGGGCCTACGAGCAGTACTTC. Amino acids: CSAPGLGAYEQYF.

The J gene is TRBJ2-2, the V gene TRBV24-1; the D is unclear. The CDR3 extends over 16 amino acids. Germline CDR1 and CDR2: KGHDR and SFDVKD. Trimming shortened V by 3 bases and J by 0 bases, and 10 bases separated the two germline ends. The DNA of the CDR3 is TGTGCCACCAGTGATCCCCGAGCTCCGAACACCGGGGAGCTGTTTTTT. This sequence encodes CATSDPRAPNTGELFF.

This clonotype has only a few counts. The CDR3 reads CASSFSGGGTEAFF. The CDR3 nucleotides read TGTGCCAGCAGTTTTAGTGGAGGGGGCACTGAAGCTTTCTTT. This chain connects TRBV25-1 to TRBJ1-1, with D maybe TRBD1 (6 bases). The V gene's germline CDR1 is MGHDK and CDR2 SYGVNS. The CDR3 is 14 amino acids. V gave up 5 bases and J gave up 4 bases, with 14 bases separating them. Filled out from reference TRBV25-1 and TRBJ1-1, the complete variable domain reads EADIYQTPRYLVIGTGKKITLECSQTMGHDKMYWYQQDPGMELHLIHYSYGVNSTEKGDLSSESTVSRIRTEHFPLTLESARPSHTSQYLCASSFSGGGTEAFFGQGTRLTVV.